Included here is one T cell receptor (beta chain) sequence, with context. What it binds is unknown. The read ends 3 residues shy of where the CDR3 ends; the end is completed using the germline J gene. The table came from immunoSEQ multiplex PCR; TCRdb's copy has only in-frame clones and leaves some out. This repertoire includes under 35,000 clones. This specimen comes from a study of Tregs in tolerant kidney transplant recipients. Study results and limitations: Donor-specific Treg expansion exceeded global Treg expansion in tolerant patients, suggesting antigen drive.

CD4+CD25+CD127- Tregs, CD4+CD25- non-Tregs, CD4 and CD8 cells were sorted. There are 12 residues in the CDR3. Looked up from germline, CDR1 is SEHNR and CDR2 is FQNEAQ (reference sequence). The V and J ends lost 4 bases and 6 bases respectively, with 7 bases between them. The TCR sequence derives from a human donor who received a combined kidney and bone marrow transplant. The sequences come from CD8+ T cells from blood, collected before the transplant. This sequence joins TRBV7-9 and TRBJ2-1; no clear D gene. The CDR3 region is CASSSDSNEQFF. Partial CDR3 DNA: TGTGCCAGCAGCTCCGATAGCAATGAG.